This entry features one T cell receptor (beta chain) sequence. The data derive from a study of shared clonotypes between healthy human individuals. TCRdb's copy holds only in-frame clones and misses some; the assay was immunoSEQ multiplex PCR. The table shows over a million clones, with about 77% occurring only once. V was clipped by 7 bases and J by 7 bases, with 13 bases between them. The germline CDR1 and CDR2 sequences are MDHEN and SYDVKM. The CDR3 runs to 12 residues. The sample taken for sequencing was memory CD4+ T cells sorted from blood. Subset denoted: CD45RA-negative fraction. J is TRBJ1-1 and V is TRBV28; D gene uncertain. The source is a man aged 18 to 35 in good health. The CDR3 DNA follows: TGTGCCAGCACCGTCGCCTTCGGTGAAGCTTTCTTT. It codes for CASTVAFGEAFF. Combining the CDR3 with reference TRBV28 and TRBJ1-1 gives the whole variable domain DVKVTQSSRYLVKRTGEKVFLECVQDMDHENMFWYRQDPGLGLRLIYFSYDVKMKEKGDIPEGYSVSREKKERFSLILESASTNQTSMYLCASTVAFGEAFFGQGTRLTVV.